This T cell receptor (beta chain) was captured by sequencing in a study of long-term antiretroviral therapy in people with HIV. Samples were assayed with immunoSEQ v3.0 at survey level. For every sample, sequencing targeted roughly 40,000-55,000 T-cell genomes. The data were produced by immunoSEQ multiplex PCR, yet TCRdb's version contains in-frame clones alone and is incomplete. The repertoire includes tens of thousands of clones, 82% of them detected once, and 5% to 6% sits in the top ten. About this clone itself: The antigen remains unidentified.

General observations from the study: Post-treatment diversity went higher with ART but stayed below transplant donor controls. Collection spanned 2004 to 2017; ART regimens may be less effective than current ones.

V trimming: 11 bases; J trimming: 9 bases; junction bases outside the gene matches: 18. Germline CDR1 SEHNR, CDR2 FQNEAQ (reference sequence). The CDR3 consists of 15 residues. This sequence joins TRBV7-9 and TRBJ1-2; 10 bases fit TRBD1. The receptor was derived from a woman aged 25 to 39 with HIV. The material was unsorted PBMCs, obtained 1.1 years before starting antiretroviral therapy. DNA of the CDR3: TGTGCCGGATCAAGCACGGGACAGGGGATTTCCCGCTACACCTTC. This encodes CAGSSTGQGISRYTF.